A single sample gave rise to the 15 T cell receptor beta chains below, sequenced in a study of blood T cell repertoires in COVID-19. The repertoire was sequenced with immunoSEQ multiplex PCR; TCRdb's copy has only in-frame clones and lacks some. Of 25,000 to 30,000 clones in the sample, 85% to 95% were seen once. Sequenced input: peripheral blood. The receptors were gathered from a human donor with active COVID-19. The donor label of this sample is uncertain.

The genes are TRBV5-6 and TRBJ2-7; D is unclear. The CDR3 runs to 15 residues. Trimming shortened V by 3 bases and J by 6 bases, and 19 bases separated the two germline ends. The germline CDR1 and CDR2 sequences are SGHDT and YYEEEE. CDR3 sequence reads: CASSSRFVLRSEQYF. The CDR3 DNA reads as TGTGCCAGCAGCTCCCGTTTCGTGTTAAGGAGCGAGCAGTACTTC.

This clone was found once. CDR3 region: CSVVRGWEAFF. Here the CDR3 DNA reads TGCAGCGTTGTTCGGGGGTGGGAAGCTTTCTTT. The rearrangement links TRBV29-1 to TRBJ1-1; possibly TRBD1 for D (5 bases). Germline V gene data show CDR1 as SQVTM and CDR2 as ANQGSEA. V was pared by 4 bases and J by 8 bases, with 11 bases between. This CDR3 comprises 11 residues. Complete variable domain (other parts from reference TRBV29-1 and TRBJ1-1): SAVISQKPSRDICQRGTSLTIQCQVDSQVTMMFWYRQQPGQSLTLIATANQGSEATYESGFVIDKFPISRPNLTFSTLTVSNMSPEDSSIYLCSVVRGWEAFFGQGTRLTVV.

The gene calls are TRBV7-9 and TRBJ1-1; tentative D call: TRBD1 (5 bases). The CDR3 runs 14 residues. CDR1 SEHNR and CDR2 FQNEAQ come from the germline V gene (reference sequence). V was cut by 4 bases and J by 0 bases, with 9 bases left in between. CDR3: CASSSQTVNTEAFF. The CDR3 DNA sequence: TGTGCCAGCAGCTCTCAGACAGTGAACACTGAAGCTTTCTTT.

This rearrangement joins TRBV6-5 to TRBJ2-7; 8 bases map to TRBD1. V lost 8 bases to trimming and J lost 1 base; unmatched junction nucleotides: 4. CDR3 length equals 13 residues. Per the germline V gene, CDR1 is MNHEY and CDR2 is SVGAGI. The CDR3 sequence is CASDRGPSYEQYF. Here the CDR3 DNA reads TGTGCCAGCGACAGGGGTCCTTCCTACGAGCAGTACTTC.

The chain is built from TRBV19 and TRBJ2-7; a weak D match, TRBD1 (5 bases). Germline CDR1 is LNHDA and CDR2 is SQIVND (reference sequence). This CDR3 region has 12 residues. The V end was cut by 4 bases, the J end by 4 bases, with 8 bases between. This chain's CDR3 is CASSRNRYEQYF. Written as DNA, the CDR3 is TGTGCCAGTAGTAGGAACAGGTACGAGCAGTACTTC.

V and J are TRBV6-1 and TRBJ1-3, with TRBD1 identical over 8 bases. The trim removed 3 bases at V and 0 bases at J, leaving 7 bases unmatched. CDR3 length equals 17 residues. Germline V lookup: CDR1 MNHNS, CDR2 SASEGT. The CDR3: CASSEGTGRVSGNTIYF. The CDR3 bases are TGTGCCAGCAGTGAGGGGACAGGAAGGGTCTCTGGAAACACCATATATTTT.

The chain carries TRBV7-9 and TRBJ2-3; 7 bases line up with TRBD2. CDR1 and CDR2 from the germline V gene are SEHNR and FQNEAQ (reference sequence). This CDR3 comprises 17 residues. The V segment lost 0 bases and the J segment 3 bases; nucleotides outside the gene matches: 9. DNA of the CDR3: TGTGCCAGCAGCTTAGCTTCCGGGGGGATTGGGACAGATACGCAGTATTTT. Translated, it gives CASSLASGGIGTDTQYF.

V gene TRBV28 combines with J gene TRBJ2-1, with 14 bases lining up with TRBD2. CDR1 and CDR2 from the germline V gene are MDHEN and SYDVKM. This CDR3 contains 16 residues. V lost 6 bases, J lost 5 bases, and 6 bases stayed unmatched. The CDR3, as DNA: TGTGCCAGCAGCTCCTCGACTAGCGGGAGGGACAATGAGCAGTTCTTC. Amino acids: CASSSSTSGRDNEQFF.

The chain has TRBV21-1 and TRBJ1-5. TRBV21-1 is a documented pseudogene. The CDR3 has 15 amino acids. DNA of the CDR3: TGTGCCAGCAGGGGGGGACTTAATTGCGGTCAGCCCCAGCATTTT. This sequence encodes CASRGGLNCGQPQHF.

J is TRBJ1-1 and V is TRBV19; 12 positions agree with TRBD1. Germline V lookup: CDR1 LNHDA, CDR2 SQIVND (reference sequence). This CDR3 is 15 amino acids long. The V gene end was trimmed by 3 bases and the J gene end by 4 bases; junction bases not matched to a gene: 3. The CDR3 is CASSMGQGAGTEAFF. For the CDR3, the DNA is TGTGCCAGTAGTATGGGACAGGGGGCGGGCACTGAAGCTTTCTTT. Supplemented by reference TRBV19 and TRBJ1-1, the full variable domain reads DGGITQSPKYLFRKEGQNVTLSCEQNLNHDAMYWYRQDPGQGLRLIYYSQIVNDFQKGDIAEGYSVSREKKESFPLTVTSAQKNPTAFYLCASSMGQGAGTEAFFGQGTRLTVV.

This CDR3 is CASSFDRGRPEAFF. CDR3 nucleotides: TGCGCCAGCAGCTTTGACAGGGGGCGACCTGAAGCTTTCTTT. The chain employs TRBV5-1 and TRBJ1-1; the match to TRBD1 covers 10 bases. Trimming cost V 2 bases and J 6 bases; bases outside gene matches: 4. Germline loops: CDR1 SGHRS, CDR2 YFSETQ. CDR3 length equals 14 residues. Based on the CDR3 plus reference TRBV5-1 and TRBJ1-1, the full variable domain is KAGVTQTPRYLIKTRGQQVTLSCSPISGHRSVSWYQQTPGQGLQFLFEYFSETQRNKGNFPGRFSGRQFSNSRSEMNVSTLELGDSALYLCASSFDRGRPEAFFGQGTRLTVV.

The chain uses TRBV28 and TRBJ2-2; tentative D call: TRBD1 (5 bases). From germline, CDR1 is MDHEN and CDR2 SYDVKM. The CDR3 consists of 13 residues. The germline V and J ends were trimmed by 5 bases and 6 bases, with 10 bases remaining between them. The CDR3 region is CASSLARAGELFF. For the CDR3, the DNA is TGTGCCAGCAGTCTCGCCAGGGCCGGGGAGCTGTTTTTT.

The chain is built from TRBV5-1 and TRBJ2-1, with 11 bases aligning to TRBD2. Trimming cost V 4 bases and J 4 bases; bases outside gene matches: 4. The length of the CDR3 is 15 residues. Germline CDR1 is SGHRS and CDR2 is YFSETQ. CDR3 sequence reads: CASSPRTSGYNEQFF. In DNA, the CDR3 is TGCGCCAGCAGCCCAAGGACTAGCGGGTACAATGAGCAGTTCTTC.

This sequence joins TRBV4-1 and TRBJ2-1, with D perhaps TRBD2 (6 bases). Trimming shortened V by 5 bases and J by 3 bases, and 20 bases separated the two germline ends. The V gene's germline CDR1 is MGHRA and CDR2 YSYEKL. The CDR3 has 17 residues. The CDR3 is CASSVHYGDSSYNEQFF. Here the CDR3 DNA reads TGCGCCAGCAGCGTACATTATGGGGACTCAAGCTACAATGAGCAGTTCTTC.

The chain joins TRBV6-5 to TRBJ2-2, with 11 bases that match TRBD2. Germline V gives CDR1 MNHEY, CDR2 SVGAGI. This CDR3 spans 15 amino acids. With 5 bases clipped from V and 8 bases from J, the junction kept 7 bases outside the gene matches. CDR3 sequence (DNA): TGTGCCAGCAGTAGGACTAGCGGGTTCGCAGGGGAGCTGTTTTTT. Encoded protein: CASSRTSGFAGELFF.